The rows below give T cell receptor beta chains drawn from one sample of a study of T cell responses to AZD1222 COVID-19 vaccine. Sequencing used immunoSEQ multiplex PCR; TCRdb keeps in-frame clones, though not all of them. Of 95,000 to 150,000 clones in the sample, approximately 88% are singletons; the top ten hold under 7%. The sequencing here drew on peripheral blood, taken on day 0 of AZD1222 vaccination. The receptors here all came from an adult in good health. CDR3s leave out the opening cysteine and the closing phenylalanine or tryptophan. The order of the fields is D gene, V gene, J gene, CDR3 protein. D genes are given only for firm matches.

-,TRBV28,TRBJ1-1,ASSLVGGGNTEAF
TRBD1,TRBV30,TRBJ1-5,AWARQGGQPQH
-,TRBV11-2,TRBJ2-5,ASSFPTGETQY
-,TRBV21-1,TRBJ2-1,ASSKSGAGAYNEQF
TRBD1,TRBV11-3,TRBJ1-5,ASLTGEDQPQH
TRBD2,TRBV2,TRBJ2-2,ASSDIAGATRTGELF
-,TRBV10-1,TRBJ2-7,ASSATRGSYEQY
-,TRBV24-1,TRBJ2-7,ATSDIKPGTQTYEQY
-,TRBV9,TRBJ1-1,ASSPRDLGFGKAF
TRBD1,TRBV5-1,TRBJ2-7,ASSLGQGDEQY
TRBD1,TRBV6-5,TRBJ2-7,ASSHRDSAYEQY
-,TRBV3-1/TRBV3-2,TRBJ1-1,ASSQGRDHTEAF
-,TRBV29-1,TRBJ2-7,SVVVGNVYEQY
-,TRBV11-2,TRBJ1-1,ASSLVAGTEAF